Listed below are T cell receptor beta chains from one sample, sequenced in a study of blood T cells in healthy people across ages. From the 5' RACE reads, TCRdb called clonotypes with MiXCR, one entry per CDR3 protein. The profile shows 590,000 or so distinct CDR3 sequences, approximately 30% of them singletons. Input material: blood. The receptor set was obtained from a woman of 80 years or more in good health. CDR3s include the opening cysteine and the closing phenylalanine or tryptophan. The D gene is left open where the match is weak. Not all rows give a size; the values are once, few, many and, for expanded clones, a class.

V gene: TRBV28; D gene: NA; clone size: many; J gene: TRBJ2-5; CDR3 DNA: TGTGCCAGCAGAGGAGTCGGAGAGACCCAGTACTTC; CDR3 protein: CASRGVGETQYF
V gene: TRBV27; D gene: NA; clone size: many; J gene: TRBJ2-3; CDR3 DNA: TGTGCCAGCAGTCCCCTTGTTTTAGGAGATACGCAGTATTTT; CDR3 protein: CASSPLVLGDTQYF
V gene: TRBV7-2; D gene: NA; clone size: few; J gene: TRBJ1-1; CDR3 DNA: TGTGCCAGCAGCGCCTACAGTGCGCCTTTCTTT; CDR3 protein: CASSAYSAPFF
V gene: TRBV20-1; D gene: TRBD1; clone size: NA; J gene: TRBJ1-6; CDR3 DNA: TGCAGTGCTAGAGATGGACAGGGGGGTTGGAATTCACCCCTCCACTTT; CDR3 protein: CSARDGQGGWNSPLHF
V gene: TRBV6-1; D gene: NA; clone size: many; J gene: TRBJ2-6; CDR3 DNA: TGTGCCAGCAGACCCGGCCCCTCTGGGGCCAACGTCCTGACTTTC; CDR3 protein: CASRPGPSGANVLTF
V gene: TRBV5-1; D gene: TRBD1; clone size: few; J gene: TRBJ1-4; CDR3 DNA: TGCGCCAGCAGCCCTAATACAGGGGCAACTAATGAAAAACTGTTTTTT; CDR3 protein: CASSPNTGATNEKLFF
V gene: TRBV10-3; D gene: NA; clone size: NA; J gene: TRBJ2-3; CDR3 DNA: TGTGCCATCAGTGACCCGGACAGCTTGGGGTATTTT; CDR3 protein: CAISDPDSLGYF
V gene: TRBV20-1; D gene: NA; clone size: many; J gene: TRBJ2-7; CDR3 DNA: TGCAGTGCACTCCGGTCCGGTACCCCCTACGAGCAGTACTTC; CDR3 protein: CSALRSGTPYEQYF
V gene: TRBV6-6; D gene: NA; clone size: NA; J gene: TRBJ2-6; CDR3 DNA: TGTGCCAGCAGTAGGGATCCTGGGGCCAACGTCCTGACTTTC; CDR3 protein: CASSRDPGANVLTF
V gene: TRBV2; D gene: TRBD1; clone size: NA; J gene: TRBJ1-6; CDR3 DNA: TGTGCCAGCAGCGGAGGGGGCTCAAATTCACCCCTCCACTTT; CDR3 protein: CASSGGGSNSPLHF
V gene: TRBV7-2; D gene: NA; clone size: many; J gene: TRBJ1-1; CDR3 DNA: TGTGCCAGCTCGGGGAACACTGAAGCTTTCTTT; CDR3 protein: CASSGNTEAFF
V gene: TRBV7-8; D gene: NA; clone size: few; J gene: TRBJ1-1; CDR3 DNA: TGTGCCAGCAACGGGGGGATTGGGACTGAAGCTTTCTTT; CDR3 protein: CASNGGIGTEAFF
V gene: TRBV19; D gene: TRBD1; clone size: few; J gene: TRBJ2-1; CDR3 DNA: TGTGCCAGTAGTATATTCGCGGGACAGGGGTTTCCCAATGAGCAGTTCTTC; CDR3 protein: CASSIFAGQGFPNEQFF
V gene: TRBV15; D gene: TRBD2; clone size: NA; J gene: TRBJ2-7; CDR3 DNA: TGTGCCACCAGCAGATGGACTAGCGGGAATTACAATGAGCGGTACTTC; CDR3 protein: CATSRWTSGNYNERYF
V gene: TRBV18; D gene: NA; clone size: few; J gene: TRBJ1-4; CDR3 DNA: TGTGCCAGCTCACCCAGTGCCAATGAAAAACTGTTTTTT; CDR3 protein: CASSPSANEKLFF
V gene: TRBV21-1; D gene: NA; clone size: NA; J gene: TRBJ1-2; CDR3 DNA: TGTGCCAGCAGCAAGGGGCACCTTAACTATGGCTACACCTTC; CDR3 protein: CASSKGHLNYGYTF
V gene: TRBV7-2; D gene: NA; clone size: few; J gene: TRBJ1-3; CDR3 DNA: TGTGCCAGCAGCTTAGCGGGAGAAGGCGGAAACACCATATATTTT; CDR3 protein: CASSLAGEGGNTIYF
V gene: TRBV2; D gene: NA; clone size: many; J gene: TRBJ2-7; CDR3 DNA: TGTGCCAGCAGTGAAGAGACCGCGGCCTACGAGCAGTACTTC; CDR3 protein: CASSEETAAYEQYF
V gene: TRBV20-1; D gene: TRBD2; clone size: once; J gene: TRBJ2-3; CDR3 DNA: TGCAGTGCTAGAGCCCGACTAGCGGGGGCACTTAACACAGATACGCAGTATTTT; CDR3 protein: CSARARLAGALNTDTQYF
V gene: TRBV27; D gene: TRBD1; clone size: many; J gene: TRBJ1-6; CDR3 DNA: TGTGCCAGCAGGCCTCGACAGGGGGCTAATTCACCCCTCCACTTT; CDR3 protein: CASRPRQGANSPLHF
V gene: TRBV21-1; D gene: NA; clone size: NA; J gene: TRBJ1-1; CDR3 DNA: TGTGCCAGCAGCAAAGCAGGGTGGGACACTGAAGCTTTCTTT; CDR3 protein: CASSKAGWDTEAFF
V gene: TRBV24-1; D gene: NA; clone size: many; J gene: TRBJ1-6; CDR3 DNA: TGTGCCACCAGTGAAGCAGATAATTCACCCCTCCACTTT; CDR3 protein: CATSEADNSPLHF
V gene: TRBV5-6; D gene: TRBD1; clone size: many; J gene: TRBJ2-7; CDR3 DNA: TGTGCCAGCAGCTCCCGGGACAGGGTCCTCCCCGGGCAGTACTTC; CDR3 protein: CASSSRDRVLPGQYF
V gene: TRBV6-6; D gene: NA; clone size: NA; J gene: TRBJ1-1; CDR3 DNA: TGTGCCAGCAGTTACTCGGTGGGACCCAACACTGAAGCTTTCTTT; CDR3 protein: CASSYSVGPNTEAFF
V gene: TRBV6-1; D gene: NA; clone size: few; J gene: TRBJ1-1; CDR3 DNA: TGTGCCATTACCTTCCGGGACAAGAACACTGAAGCTTTCTTT; CDR3 protein: CAITFRDKNTEAFF
V gene: TRBV5-1; D gene: NA; clone size: many; J gene: TRBJ1-4; CDR3 DNA: TGCGCCAGCAGTCCCGACGTGGGGCTGGACGAAAAACTGTTTTTT; CDR3 protein: CASSPDVGLDEKLFF
V gene: TRBV14; D gene: NA; clone size: many; J gene: TRBJ2-1; CDR3 DNA: TGTGCCAGCAGCCAAGATCGGGCAGTCCAGAACTACAATGAGCAGTTCTTC; CDR3 protein: CASSQDRAVQNYNEQFF
V gene: TRBV20-1; D gene: NA; clone size: NA; J gene: TRBJ2-5; CDR3 DNA: TGCAGTGCTAGAGATGGTCAACAGGGTTGGGAGGAGACCCAGTACTTC; CDR3 protein: CSARDGQQGWEETQYF
V gene: TRBV9; D gene: NA; clone size: many; J gene: TRBJ2-5; CDR3 DNA: TGTGCCAGCAGCGTTTCGGGGGCCTACGCAGAGACCCAGTACTTC; CDR3 protein: CASSVSGAYAETQYF
V gene: TRBV7-2; D gene: NA; clone size: many; J gene: TRBJ2-1; CDR3 DNA: TGTGCCAGCAGCTCGGACGTGCCTGGGGTGTGGGAGCAGTTCTTC; CDR3 protein: CASSSDVPGVWEQFF
V gene: TRBV30; D gene: TRBD2; clone size: NA; J gene: TRBJ2-7; CDR3 DNA: TGTGCCTGGAGTCCAGGCGGGAGGGAGCAGTACTTC; CDR3 protein: CAWSPGGREQYF
V gene: TRBV9; D gene: TRBD1; clone size: NA; J gene: TRBJ2-7; CDR3 DNA: TGTGCCACCAACAGGGGCAACAACAATGAGCAGTACTTC; CDR3 protein: CATNRGNNNEQYF
V gene: TRBV5-6; D gene: NA; clone size: many; J gene: TRBJ1-6; CDR3 DNA: TGTGCCAGCAGCTACTACGGAGGTTGGGGATCACCCCTCCACTTT; CDR3 protein: CASSYYGGWGSPLHF
V gene: TRBV20-1; D gene: NA; clone size: many; J gene: TRBJ1-5; CDR3 DNA: TGCAGTGCTAGAGATCTCGTGAGGGGGGCGCTTGGTCAGCCCCAGCATTTT; CDR3 protein: CSARDLVRGALGQPQHF
V gene: TRBV29-1; D gene: NA; clone size: many; J gene: TRBJ2-7; CDR3 DNA: TGCAGCGCCCACAGGGACCACGAGCAGTACTTC; CDR3 protein: CSAHRDHEQYF
V gene: TRBV20-1; D gene: TRBD2; clone size: many; J gene: TRBJ2-3; CDR3 DNA: TGCAGTGGTTCGGGGGGGCCTTCCGGAGATACGCAGTATTTT; CDR3 protein: CSGSGGPSGDTQYF
V gene: TRBV5-6; D gene: NA; clone size: NA; J gene: TRBJ1-6; CDR3 DNA: TGTGCCAGCAGCGGGGACAAGGGAAATTCACCCCTCCACTTT; CDR3 protein: CASSGDKGNSPLHF
V gene: TRBV4-3; D gene: NA; clone size: many; J gene: TRBJ1-2; CDR3 DNA: TGCGCCAGCAGCCAAGATACGGCAAGGGTTATGGATGGCTACACCTTC; CDR3 protein: CASSQDTARVMDGYTF
V gene: TRBV19; D gene: TRBD2; clone size: few; J gene: TRBJ2-1; CDR3 DNA: TGTGCCAGTAGTATTTTACCTCCGCTAGCGGGGGGGTATGAGCAGTTCTTC; CDR3 protein: CASSILPPLAGGYEQFF
V gene: TRBV6-4; D gene: TRBD1; clone size: NA; J gene: TRBJ2-7; CDR3 DNA: TGTGCCAGCAGTGAGACCGGGACAGACTACTACGAGCAGTACTTC; CDR3 protein: CASSETGTDYYEQYF
V gene: TRBV6-6; D gene: NA; clone size: many; J gene: TRBJ1-6; CDR3 DNA: TGTGCCATCCGGGGGGCAGAGAATTCACCCCTCCACTTT; CDR3 protein: CAIRGAENSPLHF
V gene: TRBV11-2; D gene: NA; clone size: many; J gene: TRBJ2-5; CDR3 DNA: TGTGCCAGCAGCTTAGACGGGGGCGAAGGGGAAGAGACCCAGTACTTC; CDR3 protein: CASSLDGGEGEETQYF
V gene: TRBV27; D gene: NA; clone size: NA; J gene: TRBJ2-1; CDR3 DNA: TGTGCCAGCAGAAAGGAGGGGAAAGGTGAGCAGTTCTTC; CDR3 protein: CASRKEGKGEQFF
V gene: TRBV4-2; D gene: TRBD1; clone size: many; J gene: TRBJ1-6; CDR3 DNA: TGTGCCAGCAGCTCACAGGGGGCGCCCGGTAATTCACCCCTCCACTTT; CDR3 protein: CASSSQGAPGNSPLHF
V gene: TRBV4-1; D gene: NA; clone size: few; J gene: TRBJ1-5; CDR3 DNA: TGCGCCAGCAGCCAAGATGTGGGTGGCAGCAATCAGCCCCAGCATTTT; CDR3 protein: CASSQDVGGSNQPQHF
V gene: TRBV20-1; D gene: TRBD2; clone size: NA; J gene: TRBJ2-1; CDR3 DNA: TGCAGTGCCCAGGCGGGACTAGCGGGAGTCGGCGAGCAGTTCTTC; CDR3 protein: CSAQAGLAGVGEQFF
V gene: TRBV6-6; D gene: NA; clone size: once; J gene: TRBJ1-6; CDR3 DNA: TGTGCCAGTAGTCGGGACATAAGGTCACCCCCCCACTTT; CDR3 protein: CASSRDIRSPPHF
V gene: TRBV7-9; D gene: TRBD1; clone size: NA; J gene: TRBJ2-7; CDR3 DNA: TGTGCCAGCAGCACTCAGGGGGCCGGGCACGAGCAGTACTTC; CDR3 protein: CASSTQGAGHEQYF
V gene: TRBV6-5; D gene: NA; clone size: NA; J gene: TRBJ2-5; CDR3 DNA: TGTGCCAGCAGTTACTCAACTGGGGGCTCCTACAATGGGCAGTACTTC; CDR3 protein: CASSYSTGGSYNGQYF
V gene: TRBV7-6; D gene: TRBD2; clone size: many; J gene: TRBJ2-5; CDR3 DNA: TGTGCCAGCAGCCGGACTAGCGGGGGTAGGACCCAGTACTTC; CDR3 protein: CASSRTSGGRTQYF